These 28 T cell receptor beta chains were all obtained from the same sample, sequenced in a study of CD8 T cells in Susac syndrome. When the RNA was reverse transcribed, random hexamers were used with an input of about 0.5 to 1 ug. TCRdb itself ran the immunoSEQ multiplex PCR reads through MiXCR, one entry per CDR3 protein. The data contain roughly 160,000 distinct CDR3 sequences, just under 95% of them singletons. Source material: CD4+ T cells from PBMCs. These receptors originate from a human donor in good health.

J is TRBJ1-1 and V is TRBV11-2; D gene unclear. The CDR3 is 13 amino acids. Germline V gives CDR1 SGHAT, CDR2 FQNNGV. V gave up 0 bases and J gave up 8 bases, with 10 bases separating them. The CDR3 loop is CASSLERGLEAFF. The DNA for the CDR3 is TGTGCCAGCAGCTTAGAACGCGGGTTGGAAGCTTTCTTT. Drawing the rest from reference TRBV11-2 and TRBJ1-1, the complete variable domain is EAGVAQSPRYKIIEKRQSVAFWCNPISGHATLYWYQQILGQGPKLLIQFQNNGVVDDSQLPKDRFSAERLKGVDSTLKIQPAKLEDSAVYLCASSLERGLEAFFGQGTRLTVV.

V and J are TRBV12-3 or TRBV12-4 and TRBJ2-7; the D is unclear. V shed 5 bases and J shed 6 bases, with 17 bases lying between them. The CDR3 covers 14 residues. The CDR3 bases are TGTGCCAGCAGTCTAATGACACCCACCGCCGAGCAGTACTTC. Translated: CASSLMTPTAEQYF.

This chain connects TRBV2 to TRBJ2-3; D is unclear. The germline CDR1 and CDR2 sequences are SNHLY and FYNNEI. V was trimmed by 8 bases and J by 0 bases, leaving 12 bases between them. This CDR3 is built from 14 residues. Here the CDR3 DNA reads TGTGCCAGCGACGAGGCGTGGAGCACAGATACGCAGTATTTT. Its protein product is CASDEAWSTDTQYF.

The rearrangement links TRBV20-1 to TRBJ2-7; tentative D call: TRBD1 (5 bases). The CDR3 is 12 amino acids. Between the trimmed V and J ends, which lost 6 bases and 0 bases, there was a span of 9 bases. Germline values: CDR1 DFQATT, CDR2 SNEGSKA (reference sequence). The CDR3 coding sequence is TGCAGTGCGCCGGACAACTCCTACGAGCAGTACTTC. It codes for CSAPDNSYEQYF.

A few counts support this clonotype. The genes are TRBV14 and TRBJ2-5, with 8 bases fitting TRBD1. The trim removed 4 bases at V and 5 bases at J, leaving 6 bases unmatched. This CDR3 has 14 residues. The germline CDR1 and CDR2 sequences are SGHDN and FVKESK. CDR3 nucleotides: TGTGCCAGCAGCCGAGGGACAGGCCGGGAGACCCAGTACTTC. Translation: CASSRGTGRETQYF.

This sequence joins TRBV3-1 and TRBJ1-6; TRBD1 matches 7 bases. CDR1 is LGHDT and CDR2 is YNNKEL in the germline V gene (reference sequence). The CDR3 spans 18 residues. V shed 1 base, J shed 1 base, and the junction held 7 bases outside the gene matches. This chain's CDR3 is CASSQGTGESSYNSPLHF. The DNA of the CDR3 is TGTGCCAGCAGCCAAGGAACAGGGGAGAGTTCCTATAATTCACCCCTCCACTTT.

The sample holds one count of this clonotype. The chain couples TRBV15 to TRBJ2-7; 8 bases line up with TRBD2. The CDR3 sequence is 15 residues long. V trimming: 4 bases; J trimming: 5 bases; junction bases outside the gene matches: 10. Germline CDR1 and CDR2: LNHNV and YYDKDF (reference sequence). CDR3 loop: CATSTRGAGGNEQYF. CDR3 in DNA: TGTGCCACCAGCACCAGAGGGGCGGGGGGCAACGAGCAGTACTTC.

CDR3 nucleotides: TGTGCCAGTAGTACCCCCGGCAGGCGAATGAACACTGAAGCTTTCTTT. It specifies CASSTPGRRMNTEAFF. V and J are TRBV19 and TRBJ1-1; D remains ambiguous. Between the trimmed V and J ends, which lost 4 bases and 0 bases, there was a span of 15 bases. CDR3 length: 16 residues. Germline-derived CDR1 and CDR2 are LNHDA and SQIVND (reference sequence).

This rearrangement joins TRBV20-1 to TRBJ1-2; 7 bases agree with TRBD1. CDR1 DFQATT and CDR2 SNEGSKA come from the germline V gene (reference sequence). V was clipped by 5 bases and J by 6 bases; unmatched bases: 15. The CDR3 length is 15 residues. The CDR3 DNA reads as TGCAGTGCTCCGGGACAGACCGAGGTTTCAAATGGCTACACCTTC. It is translated as CSAPGQTEVSNGYTF.

The chain employs TRBV29-1 and TRBJ2-1; D is perhaps TRBD2 (5 bases). CDR1 SQVTM and CDR2 ANQGSEA come from the germline V gene. V was trimmed by 6 bases and J by 2 bases, leaving 8 bases between them. The CDR3 length is 12 residues. The CDR3 DNA follows: TGCAGCGTCCGGGAAACCTACAATGAGCAGTTCTTC. It encodes CSVRETYNEQFF.

The count of this clonotype is one. The chain recombines TRBV12-3 or TRBV12-4 with TRBJ1-6; D not resolved. CDR3 length: 13 residues. Deletions cut 6 bases from V and 10 bases from J, with 13 bases between. Written as DNA, the CDR3 is TGTGCCAGCAGACCCACCGGAGGGTCACCCCTCCACTTT. It translates to CASRPTGGSPLHF.

The chain carries TRBV12-3 or TRBV12-4 and TRBJ2-7, with 7 bases identical to TRBD1. J gave up 6 bases and V 7 bases, and 12 bases lay outside the gene matches. This CDR3 region has 14 residues. The CDR3 loop reads CASTRDRARVEQYF. The CDR3, as DNA: TGTGCCAGCACCCGTGACAGGGCTCGGGTCGAGCAGTACTTC.

This chain joins TRBV14 and TRBJ2-7, with D hard to call. The CDR3 covers 12 residues. CDR1 is SGHDN and CDR2 is FVKESK in the germline V gene. V lost 5 bases and J lost 0, with 5 bases in between. The CDR3 DNA sequence: TGTGCCAGCAGCGCATACTCCTACGAGCAGTACTTC. Protein: CASSAYSYEQYF.

The V and J genes are TRBV3-1 and TRBJ2-3; tentatively, D is TRBD2 (6 bases). This CDR3 region has 15 residues. V gave up 0 bases and J gave up 8 bases, with 15 bases separating them. Germline lookup yields CDR1 LGHDT and CDR2 YNNKEL (reference sequence). The CDR3 reads CASSQESGTRSTQYF. The CDR3 DNA is TGTGCCAGCAGCCAAGAATCGGGGACTCGCAGTACGCAGTATTTT.

V and J are TRBV12-3 or TRBV12-4 and TRBJ1-2; D ambiguous. This CDR3 region has 14 residues. Trimming removed 1 base from V and 2 bases from J, with 8 bases in between. In DNA, the CDR3 is TGTGCCAGCAGTTTAGGAGTTGGGAACTATGGCTACACCTTC. It yields the protein CASSLGVGNYGYTF.

This chain uses TRBV29-1 with TRBJ2-3; unclear D gene. The germline gives CDR1 SQVTM, CDR2 ANQGSEA. The CDR3 is made up of 11 amino acids. The V gene lost 6 bases and the J gene lost 4 bases, with 8 bases spanning the gap. The CDR3 bases are TGCAGCGTCGATAGTTCAGATACGCAGTATTTT. Protein sequence: CSVDSSDTQYF.

The chain uses TRBV29-1 and TRBJ2-2, with D possibly matching TRBD1 (5 bases). Germline CDR1 reads SQVTM; CDR2 reads ANQGSEA. V lost 5 bases and J 4 bases, leaving 14 bases between the germline ends. The CDR3 extends over 14 amino acids. This CDR3 reads CSVPDTVPTGELFF. CDR3 in DNA: TGCAGCGTTCCGGACACGGTTCCCACCGGGGAGCTGTTTTTT.

V and J are TRBV7-8 and TRBJ1-5; possibly TRBD1 for D (6 bases). Trimming cost V 5 bases and J 3 bases, with 14 bases left between them. The CDR3 is 15 amino acids. The germline gives CDR1 SGHVS, CDR2 FQNEAQ. This chain's CDR3 is CASSVGTRLNQPQHF. In DNA form, the CDR3 reads TGTGCCAGCAGCGTTGGGACACGACTCAATCAGCCCCAGCATTTT.

This clonotype has only one observation. The gene calls are TRBV30 and TRBJ2-1; TRBD2 matches at 11 bases. The CDR3 contains 16 residues. Germline V gene lookup returns CDR1 GTSNPN and CDR2 SVGIG (reference sequence). J was trimmed by 5 bases and V by 0 bases; bases with no gene match: 6. The CDR3 sequence is CAWSVRASGGNNEQFF. CDR3 bases: TGTGCCTGGAGTGTACGGGCTAGCGGGGGGAACAATGAGCAGTTCTTC.

V gene TRBV7-8 combines with J gene TRBJ1-2, with 7 positions matching TRBD1. CDR3 length equals 14 residues. V shed 1 base and J 4 bases; nucleotides not matched to a gene: 3. CDR1 and CDR2 (germline): SGHVS, FQNEAQ. CDR3 amino acids: CASSLGWTGYGYTF. Written as DNA, the CDR3 is TGTGCCAGCAGCTTAGGATGGACAGGCTATGGCTACACCTTC. Together with reference TRBV7-8 and TRBJ1-2, the CDR3 gives the full variable domain: GAGVSQSPRYKVAKRGQDVALRCDPISGHVSLFWYQQALGQGPEFLTYFQNEAQLDKSGLPSDRFFAERPEGSVSTLKIQRTQQEDSAVYLCASSLGWTGYGYTFGSGTRLTVV.

This clonotype was counted once. The chain has TRBV7-9 and TRBJ1-2; 11 bases fit TRBD1. The CDR3 has 15 amino acids. V dropped 5 bases and J dropped 3; count of bases not matched to a gene: 5. CDR1 and CDR2 (germline): SEHNR, FQNEAQ (reference sequence). The DNA for the CDR3 is TGTGCCAGCAGCCCCGGGGACAGGGGGGACTATGGCTACACCTTC. It is translated as CASSPGDRGDYGYTF.

CDR3 DNA sequence: TGCAGCGGCCTACGACAGGGCGAGCAGTACTTC. It yields the protein CSGLRQGEQYF. The gene calls are TRBV29-1 and TRBJ2-7; 7 bases match TRBD1. V trimming: 7 bases; J trimming: 6 bases; junction bases outside the gene matches: 6. Germline lookup yields CDR1 SQVTM and CDR2 ANQGSEA. The CDR3 is 11 residues long.

V and J are TRBV12-3 or TRBV12-4 and TRBJ1-6; D gene uncertain. V was trimmed by 4 bases and J by 14 bases, leaving 9 bases between them. The CDR3 is 11 residues long. The chain's CDR3 is CASSSGFTLHF. Here the CDR3 DNA reads TGTGCCAGCAGTTCTGGATTTACCCTCCACTTT.

V and J are TRBV20-1 and TRBJ1-2; a possible D gene is TRBD1 (5 bases). The germline V and J ends were trimmed by 8 bases and 5 bases, with 18 bases remaining between them. The CDR3 has 13 residues. Germline V gene lookup returns CDR1 DFQATT and CDR2 SNEGSKA (reference sequence). The CDR3, as DNA: TGCAGTCCGCGGTGGGGGGATATGTATGGCTACACCTTC. Protein: CSPRWGDMYGYTF.

The chain combines TRBV7-9 with TRBJ2-3; D not certain. Trimming took off 1 base at V and 2 bases at J, with 7 bases between the two ends. The germline gives CDR1 SEHNR, CDR2 FQNEAQ (reference sequence). The CDR3 covers 14 residues. CDR3 bases: TGTGCCAGCAGCTTAGGCACCGCCACAGATACGCAGTATTTT. This sequence encodes CASSLGTATDTQYF.

The rearrangement joins TRBV7-2 to TRBJ2-1, with TRBD2 matching over 12 bases. With 3 bases clipped from V and 5 bases from J, the junction kept 5 bases outside the gene matches. CDR3 length: 16 amino acids. Germline V gives CDR1 SGHTA, CDR2 FQGNSA. The CDR3 region is CASSFPTSGGHNEQFF. In DNA form, the CDR3 reads TGTGCCAGCAGCTTCCCGACTAGCGGGGGACACAATGAGCAGTTCTTC.

This chain connects TRBV11-2 to TRBJ2-1; no definite D call. The V and J ends lost 1 base and 3 bases respectively, with 10 bases between them. Per germline, CDR1 SGHAT and CDR2 FQNNGV. The CDR3 spans 15 residues. The chain's CDR3 is CASSLAESRYNEQFF. The CDR3 DNA sequence: TGTGCCAGCAGCTTAGCCGAGAGTCGCTACAATGAGCAGTTCTTC.

The chain joins TRBV20-1 to TRBJ2-3, with no clear D. The V end lost 5 bases, the J end lost 3 bases, and 9 bases lay between the germline ends. Germline assignment: CDR1 DFQATT and CDR2 SNEGSKA (reference sequence). The CDR3 contains 12 residues. The CDR3 protein is CSAPDRTDTQYF. CDR3 DNA sequence: TGCAGTGCTCCGGATAGGACAGATACGCAGTATTTT.